This TCR beta chain was found in a study of blood T cell repertoires in COVID-19. Study-wide background: COVID-19 samples from acute and convalescent phases originated in the United States, Italy and Spain. From T cells, B-cell-depleted T cells, or PBMCs came the material, which was cDNA or gDNA.

Germline loops: CDR1 SGDLS, CDR2 YYNGEE. CDR3 length equals 18 residues. The ends lost 3 bases at V and 4 bases at J; junction bases unmatched: 15. Original data processing: Reference gene primer amplification gave nucleated cell count estimates. Using immunoSEQ multiplex PCR, the repertoire was profiled, and TCRdb retains in-frame clones only, with some absent. From that table come the V and J calls and clone size; the DNA was used to work out D and trimming. In the table there are 250,000 to 300,000 clones, around nine tenths of which are singletons. This clonotype was sampled from a woman aged 55 to 70 with acute or convalescent COVID-19. Sequences were obtained from peripheral blood. V usage is TRBV9 and J usage is TRBJ2-2; 7 bases are shared with TRBD1. The CDR3 sequence: CASSDFSAKGAGTGELFF. The CDR3 DNA is TGTGCCAGCAGCGATTTTTCTGCGAAGGGGGCTGGCACCGGGGAGCTGTTTTTT. Filled out from reference TRBV9 and TRBJ2-2, the complete variable domain reads DSGVTQTPKHLITATGQRVTLRCSPRSGDLSVYWYQQSLDQGLQFLIQYYNGEERAKGNILERFSAQQFPDLHSELNLSSLELGDSALYFCASSDFSAKGAGTGELFFGEGSRLTVL.